The source of this TCR beta chain is a study of cytomegalovirus exposure and HLA in healthy donors. Primers for the PCR totalled 60 Vbeta and 13 Jbeta. Measured with immunoSEQ multiplex PCR; TCRdb has only the in-frame clones, and not every one. The table includes about 170,000 clones, 80% to 85% detected once. The CDR3 totals 13 residues. The germline V gene has CDR1 MNHEY and CDR2 SVGAGI. Trimming shortened V by 9 bases and J by 1 base, and 12 bases separated the two germline ends. The chain links TRBV6-5 to TRBJ1-1; D uncertain. The TCR originated in a boy aged 2-9 years in good health and CMV-seronegative. The sequenced material came from PBMCs. CDR3 DNA: TGTGCCAGTAAAAGAACAGAGAACACTGAAGCTTTCTTT. It encodes CASKRTENTEAFF.